This TCR beta chain was found in a study of T cell clusters in autoimmune cytopenias. Study observations and caveats: TRB repertoire shifts in secondary cytopenia and chronic lymphocytic leukemia mostly reflected lymphoma, not autoimmunity.

TRB was amplified from approximately 250 ng of peripheral blood genomic DNA per sample. One tube held mixed TRB-A and TRB-B primer pools for touch-down PCR. For each CDR3 protein, TCRdb gives one entry from its re-call of the multiplex PCR reads, without DNA. The table for this sample gives around 15,000 distinct CDR3 sequences. Notes on this clonotype: Its antigen is not identified.

Specimen: peripheral blood. The receptor was derived from a human donor with an autoimmune cytopenia or autoimmune hepatitis (not recorded which).

This chain's CDR3 is CASSPIGETQYF. The J gene is TRBJ2-5, the V gene TRBV6-2 or TRBV6-3. The CDR3 spans 12 residues. CDR1 and CDR2 from the germline V gene are MNHEY and SVGEGT.